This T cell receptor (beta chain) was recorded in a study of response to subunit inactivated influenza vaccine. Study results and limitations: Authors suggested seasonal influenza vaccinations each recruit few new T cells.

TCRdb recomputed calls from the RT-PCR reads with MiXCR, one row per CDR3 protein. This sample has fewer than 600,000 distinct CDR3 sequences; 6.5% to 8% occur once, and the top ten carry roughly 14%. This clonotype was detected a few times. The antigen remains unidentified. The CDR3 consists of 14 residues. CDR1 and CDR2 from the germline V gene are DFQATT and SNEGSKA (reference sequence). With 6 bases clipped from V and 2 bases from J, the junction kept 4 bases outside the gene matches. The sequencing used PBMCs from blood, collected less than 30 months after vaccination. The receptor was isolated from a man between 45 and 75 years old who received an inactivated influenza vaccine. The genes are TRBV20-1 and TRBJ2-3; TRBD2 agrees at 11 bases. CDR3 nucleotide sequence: TGCAGTGCCACGACTAGCGGGGACACAGATACGCAGTATTTT. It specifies CSATTSGDTDTQYF.